This TCR beta chain came from a study of post-analysis software for immune sequencing data. Germline V gives CDR1 LNHDA, CDR2 SQIVND (reference sequence). Trimming removed 2 bases from V and 2 bases from J; junction bases left unmatched: 8. The CDR3 covers 19 residues. Unique molecular identifiers were present in the TCR beta cDNA libraries. TCRdb reanalysed the PCR reads using MiXCR and keeps one entry per CDR3 protein. Among 650,000 to 900,000 distinct CDR3 sequences listed, roughly 46% were seen once. To note about this clonotype: The antigen is not known.

Points from the study as a whole: With TRBV5-6, TRBV5-1 and TRBV20-1 included, about five TRBV segments were more frequent in patients than in controls.

The material sequenced was blood. This clonotype was sampled from a girl aged 10 to 17 with multiple sclerosis. This sequence joins TRBV19 and TRBJ2-4; 14 nucleotides align to TRBD2. The CDR3 DNA sequence: TGTGCCAGTAGTATATATTCCGGGACTAGCGGGAGCACCAAAAACATTCAGTACTTC. Its translation: CASSIYSGTSGSTKNIQYF.